A single sample is the source of the 20 T cell receptor beta chains below, sequenced in a study of T cells after yellow fever vaccination. TCRdb itself ran the 5' RACE reads through MiXCR, one entry per CDR3 protein. The sample lists around 320,000 distinct CDR3 sequences, approximately 4.3% seen once, with roughly a fifth in the top ten. Specimen: PBMCs, collected 15 days after the yellow fever booster vaccination. The receptors were gathered from a man between 18 and 35 years old who received the YFV17D yellow fever vaccine.

In its sample, this clonotype was seen a few times. The chain carries TRBV3-1 and TRBJ2-5, with 9 bases that match TRBD1. Germline CDR1 is LGHDT and CDR2 is YNNKEL (reference sequence). V shed 2 bases and J 10 bases; nucleotides not matched to a gene: 5. The CDR3 runs 13 residues. The CDR3 DNA follows: TGTGCCAGCAGCCAAATTGACAGGGGGGACCAGTACTTC. The encoded protein is CASSQIDRGDQYF.

This CDR3 is CASSLGSSSEQFF. The CDR3 DNA reads as TGTGCCAGCAGCTTAGGGTCAAGTAGTGAGCAGTTCTTC. The chain couples TRBV11-2 to TRBJ2-1; D remains unclear. This CDR3 comprises 13 residues. Trimming cost V 1 base and J 9 bases, with 10 bases left between them. From germline, CDR1 is SGHAT and CDR2 FQNNGV. The entire variable domain, with the rest obtained from reference TRBV11-2 and TRBJ2-1, is as follows: EAGVAQSPRYKIIEKRQSVAFWCNPISGHATLYWYQQILGQGPKLLIQFQNNGVVDDSQLPKDRFSAERLKGVDSTLKIQPAKLEDSAVYLCASSLGSSSEQFFGPGTRLTVL.

This clonotype was recorded at least ten times. The rearrangement links TRBV5-6 to TRBJ2-3; D gene unclear. Germline V gene sequence: CDR1 SGHDT, CDR2 YYEEEE. V was pared by 0 bases and J by 4 bases, with 6 bases between. This CDR3 is 13 amino acids long. The CDR3 DNA follows: TGTGCCAGCAGCTTGGCAGATTCAGATACGCAGTATTTT. As protein: CASSLADSDTQYF.

The chain uses TRBV9 and TRBJ1-1; a possible D gene is TRBD1 (6 bases). CDR3 length: 14 residues. The V end lost 7 bases, the J end lost 1 base, and 14 bases lay between the germline ends. In germline, CDR1 is SGDLS, CDR2 YYNGEE. The DNA of the CDR3 is TGTGCCAGCCGGCGGGGACACCAGAACACTGAAGCTTTCTTT. Translation: CASRRGHQNTEAFF.

With respect to this clonotype: A read error may explain this, as a much larger clone is one base away. V gene TRBV5-1 combines with J gene TRBJ1-4; D gene uncertain. CDR1 and CDR2 from the germline V gene are SGHRS and YFSETQ. V gave up 0 bases and J gave up 7 bases, with 13 bases separating them. CDR3 size: 15 residues. DNA of the CDR3: TGCGCCAGCAGCTTGGATCGGGTTTGGGGTGAAAAACTGTTTTTT. Its translation is CASSLDRVWGEKLFF.

The table lists this clonotype with a few counts. The V and J genes are TRBV5-1 and TRBJ1-5, with TRBD1 identical over 8 bases. V lost 4 bases to trimming and J lost 8 bases; unmatched junction nucleotides: 11. This CDR3 spans 15 amino acids. Germline values: CDR1 SGHRS, CDR2 YFSETQ. Written as DNA, the CDR3 is TGCGCCAGCAGCCCCGGACAGGGAGCCTCCGAGCCCCAGCATTTT. It encodes CASSPGQGASEPQHF. The whole variable domain, remainder taken from reference TRBV5-1 and TRBJ1-5, is KAGVTQTPRYLIKTRGQQVTLSCSPISGHRSVSWYQQTPGQGLQFLFEYFSETQRNKGNFPGRFSGRQFSNSRSEMNVSTLELGDSALYLCASSPGQGASEPQHFGDGTRLSIL.

A few counts support this clonotype. The J gene is TRBJ1-3, the V gene TRBV4-1; D is perhaps TRBD1 (5 bases). This CDR3 is 16 amino acids long. The V gene lost 3 bases and the J gene lost 0 bases, with 12 bases spanning the gap. CDR1 and CDR2 (germline): MGHRA, YSYEKL. The CDR3: CASSHRRVSSGNTIYF. The DNA of the CDR3 is TGCGCCAGCAGCCATCGCAGGGTATCCTCTGGAAACACCATATATTTT.

The chain has TRBV20-1 and TRBJ2-3; D gene uncertain. Deletions cut 1 base from V and 4 bases from J, with 6 bases between. CDR1 DFQATT and CDR2 SNEGSKA come from the germline V gene (reference sequence). The CDR3 is 12 residues long. The CDR3 coding sequence is TGCAGTGCTAGAGTTAGTGCAGATACGCAGTATTTT. Protein sequence: CSARVSADTQYF.

The table lists this clonotype with many counts. The chain employs TRBV4-1 and TRBJ2-2; no firm D call. With 0 bases removed from V and 6 bases from J, the gap between germline ends came to 11 bases. Germline values: CDR1 MGHRA, CDR2 YSYEKL. The CDR3 sequence is 15 residues long. The CDR3 DNA sequence: TGCGCCAGCAGCCAAGAGGTCCCTAGGGCCGGGGAGCTGTTTTTT. This translates into CASSQEVPRAGELFF.

A few counts support this clonotype. The chain links TRBV4-1 to TRBJ2-1, with D perhaps matching TRBD1 or TRBD2 (5 bases each). There are 14 residues in the CDR3. V was cut by 3 bases and J by 7 bases, with 13 bases left in between. Germline CDR1 is MGHRA and CDR2 is YSYEKL. DNA of the CDR3: TGCGCCAGCAGCCATGCCCGGGACGGGAATGAGCAGTTCTTC. This gives the protein CASSHARDGNEQFF.

This sequence joins TRBV12-3 or TRBV12-4 and TRBJ2-6; tentative D call: TRBD1 (5 bases). The CDR3 loop spans 19 amino acids. With 6 bases removed from V and 1 base from J, the gap between germline ends came to 22 bases. CDR3 region: CASSSLFGGHCSGANVLTF. CDR3 DNA: TGTGCCAGCAGCTCCCTATTTGGTGGACACTGTTCTGGGGCCAACGTCCTGACTTTC.

This clonotype turned up a few times. The chain is built from TRBV3-1 and TRBJ1-1; D is ambiguous. Germline loops: CDR1 LGHDT, CDR2 YNNKEL (reference sequence). The CDR3 runs 14 residues. Trimming took off 1 base at V and 6 bases at J, with 12 bases between the two ends. The CDR3 here is CASSQGERGPEAFF. The CDR3 DNA reads TGTGCCAGCAGCCAAGGAGAGCGGGGTCCTGAAGCTTTCTTT.

This clonotype occurred a few times. The chain recombines TRBV7-2 with TRBJ2-3; perhaps TRBD2 as D (6 bases). The CDR3 has 12 residues. V was trimmed by 3 bases and J by 6 bases, leaving 7 bases between them. CDR1 is SGHTA, CDR2 FQGNSA, per germline. The CDR3 DNA reads as TGTGCCAGCAGCTTGGACTATGATACGCAGTATTTT. This encodes CASSLDYDTQYF.

This clonotype was seen at least ten times. This sequence joins TRBV5-6 and TRBJ2-6; D gene unclear. The ends were cut back, 5 bases at V and 3 bases at J, with 9 bases in the middle. This CDR3 is 14 amino acids long. Germline V gene lookup returns CDR1 SGHDT and CDR2 YYEEEE. CDR3 coding DNA: TGTGCCAGCAGACGAACTGGTGGGGCCAACGTCCTGACTTTC. As protein: CASRRTGGANVLTF.

At least ten counts were recorded for this clonotype. An end of the junction does not agree with germline; a read error may underlie this. This chain uses TRBV7-2 with TRBJ2-3; 9 positions match TRBD2. Germline lookup yields CDR1 SGHTA and CDR2 FQGNSA. This CDR3 has 13 amino acids. CDR3 sequence reads: CASTLAGAETQYF. The CDR3 DNA is TGTGCCAGCACCTTAGCGGGGGCAGAGACGCAGTATTTT.

This clonotype was seen ten or more times. This chain connects TRBV12-3 or TRBV12-4 to TRBJ2-3; D is uncertain. V was clipped by 6 bases and J by 0 bases, with 16 bases between them. This CDR3 comprises 16 residues. This CDR3 is CASSPGPIPSTDTQYF. The CDR3, as DNA: TGTGCCAGCAGCCCCGGACCTATCCCTAGCACAGATACGCAGTATTTT.

The chain carries TRBV5-6 and TRBJ2-1; unclear D gene. The CDR3 extends over 14 amino acids. Trimming left V 6 bases short and J 0 bases short, with 10 bases between. Germline V CDR1 and CDR2: SGHDT, YYEEEE. The CDR3 bases are TGTGCCAGCACGACGGTTAGCTCCTACAATGAGCAGTTCTTC. It codes for CASTTVSSYNEQFF.

This clonotype was found many times. The V gene is TRBV6-6, the J gene TRBJ2-7, with 8 bases aligning to TRBD2. Germline V gene data show CDR1 as MNHNY and CDR2 as SVGAGI (reference sequence). This CDR3 has 16 amino acids. V gave up 5 bases and J gave up 1 base; unmatched junction bases: 10. The CDR3 nucleotides read TGTGCCAGCAGTGTCAAAGCGGGGGTAAGGTCCTACGAGCAGTACGTC. It specifies CASSVKAGVRSYEQYV.

This clonotype was seen many times. The chain recombines TRBV21-1 with TRBJ2-7. TRBV21-1 is listed as a pseudogene. The CDR3 loop spans 10 amino acids. This CDR3 reads CATRYYEQYV. In DNA, the CDR3 is TGTGCCACCCGATACTACGAGCAGTACGTC.

This clonotype was recorded at least ten times. V gene TRBV7-9 combines with J gene TRBJ2-7, with D perhaps TRBD1 (5 bases). This CDR3 region has 13 residues. Trimming shortened V by 4 bases and J by 4 bases, and 11 bases separated the two germline ends. Germline values: CDR1 SEHNR, CDR2 FQNEAQ (reference sequence). CDR3 region: CASSSRDRYEQYF. The DNA of the CDR3 is TGTGCCAGCAGCTCCAGGGATCGGTACGAGCAGTACTTC.